These T cell receptor beta chains were read from a single sample in a study of T cells in Graves' hyperthyroidism and ophthalmopathy. TCRdb called the multiplex PCR reads again in MiXCR, with one record for every CDR3 protein. The sample has approximately 330,000 distinct CDR3 sequences, roughly an eighth seen once; the top ten hold 34%. The specimen was blood. All receptors derive from a woman in her thirties or forties with Graves' ophthalmopathy. The CDR3 runs from the conserved cysteine through the conserved F or W. Each record gives: V gene, clone size, D gene, J gene, CDR3 DNA, CDR3 protein. A D gene is named only where the DNA matches it firmly. Only some rows state a clone size, as once, few, many or a class for expanded clones.

V gene: TRBV11-2; clone size: many; D gene: .; J gene: TRBJ2-5; CDR3 DNA: TGTGCCAGCAGCCGGGGGGCCCAGACCCAGTACTTC; CDR3 protein: CASSRGAQTQYF
V gene: TRBV12-3/TRBV12-4; clone size: many; D gene: TRBD1; J gene: TRBJ2-5; CDR3 DNA: TGTGCCAGCAGTGGGACAGGGGCCAGAGAGACCCAGTACTTC; CDR3 protein: CASSGTGARETQYF
V gene: TRBV11-2; clone size: .; D gene: .; J gene: TRBJ2-1; CDR3 DNA: TGTGCCAGCAGCTCAGCCGGCCGAGGGGGCAATGAGCAGTTCTTC; CDR3 protein: CASSSAGRGGNEQFF
V gene: TRBV19; clone size: few; D gene: .; J gene: TRBJ1-5; CDR3 DNA: TGTGCCAGTAGTATAGATTATAGCAATCAGCCCCAGCATTTT; CDR3 protein: CASSIDYSNQPQHF
V gene: TRBV6-1; clone size: .; D gene: .; J gene: TRBJ1-1; CDR3 DNA: TGTGCCAGCAGTCCGGGAGCGGAGTTCTTT; CDR3 protein: CASSPGAEFF
V gene: TRBV4-1; clone size: few; D gene: .; J gene: TRBJ1-5; CDR3 DNA: TGCGCCAGCAGCCAAGAGGGGGCTCGTAGCAATCAGCCCCAGCATTTT; CDR3 protein: CASSQEGARSNQPQHF
V gene: TRBV7-9; clone size: .; D gene: .; J gene: TRBJ2-2; CDR3 DNA: TGTGCCAGCAGCCGCGGGGAGCTGTTTTTT; CDR3 protein: CASSRGELFF
V gene: TRBV4-1; clone size: .; D gene: .; J gene: TRBJ1-4; CDR3 DNA: TGCGCCAGCAGCCAAGGGGTACCGGGGCTTACTCGCAAGTCAACTAATGAAAAACTGTTTTTT; CDR3 protein: CASSQGVPGLTRKSTNEKLFF
V gene: TRBV2; clone size: .; D gene: TRBD2; J gene: TRBJ2-1; CDR3 DNA: TGTGCCAGCAGTGAAGCGTCGCGGGGGGGTTCCAATGAGCAGTTCTTC; CDR3 protein: CASSEASRGGSNEQFF
V gene: TRBV4-2; clone size: few; D gene: .; J gene: TRBJ1-1; CDR3 DNA: TGTGCCAGCAGCCGCCCAGGGGACACCACTGAAGCTTTCTTT; CDR3 protein: CASSRPGDTTEAFF
V gene: TRBV3-1; clone size: many; D gene: .; J gene: TRBJ2-1; CDR3 DNA: TGTGCCAGCAGCCAATTGAGGGACAATGAGCAGTTCTTC; CDR3 protein: CASSQLRDNEQFF
V gene: TRBV27; clone size: .; D gene: TRBD2; J gene: TRBJ2-3; CDR3 DNA: TGTGCCAGCAGAGTTTGGGCGGGGACTAGCGGGGGAGATACGCAGTATTTT; CDR3 protein: CASRVWAGTSGGDTQYF
V gene: TRBV27; clone size: few; D gene: TRBD1; J gene: TRBJ2-1; CDR3 DNA: TGTGCCAGCAGTCATCTCAGGCCACAGGGGGCCGTGTGGTACAATGAGCAGTTCTTC; CDR3 protein: CASSHLRPQGAVWYNEQFF
V gene: TRBV28; clone size: many; D gene: .; J gene: TRBJ1-1; CDR3 DNA: TGTGCCACCCCGCTGAGGGGGGACATCCTTTGGGGCACTGAAGCTTTCTTT; CDR3 protein: CATPLRGDILWGTEAFF
V gene: TRBV9; clone size: .; D gene: TRBD2; J gene: TRBJ2-7; CDR3 DNA: TGTGCCAGCAGCCCCACCGGGACTAGCGTCTCCTACGAGCAGTACTTC; CDR3 protein: CASSPTGTSVSYEQYF
V gene: TRBV6-5; clone size: few; D gene: .; J gene: TRBJ1-6; CDR3 DNA: TGTGCCAGCAGTTACACGGGCCTAAAGGGGTATTCACCCCTCCACTTT; CDR3 protein: CASSYTGLKGYSPLHF
V gene: TRBV19; clone size: .; D gene: TRBD1; J gene: TRBJ2-6; CDR3 DNA: TGTGCCAGTAGTCAGGGGGCTGGGGCCAACGTCCTGACTTTC; CDR3 protein: CASSQGAGANVLTF
V gene: TRBV27; clone size: .; D gene: TRBD1; J gene: TRBJ1-5; CDR3 DNA: TGTGCCAGCAGCCTGGACAGGGGGCATCAGCCCCAGCATTTT; CDR3 protein: CASSLDRGHQPQHF
V gene: TRBV12-3/TRBV12-4; clone size: .; D gene: TRBD2; J gene: TRBJ2-1; CDR3 DNA: TGTGCCAGCAGGAAGATAGCGGGGGGAGTCTACAATGAGCAGTTCTTC; CDR3 protein: CASRKIAGGVYNEQFF
V gene: TRBV20-1; clone size: many; D gene: .; J gene: TRBJ2-7; CDR3 DNA: TGCAGTGCTGCCGGGTCCTACGAGCAGTACTTC; CDR3 protein: CSAAGSYEQYF
V gene: TRBV12-3/TRBV12-4; clone size: many; D gene: TRBD1; J gene: TRBJ2-7; CDR3 DNA: TGTGCCAGCAGGGGGGGACAGGGGGCCTCCTACGAGCAGTACTTC; CDR3 protein: CASRGGQGASYEQYF
V gene: TRBV9; clone size: .; D gene: .; J gene: TRBJ2-1; CDR3 DNA: TGTGCCGGCAGCGCCAGTTGGGTGTCCAATGAGCAGTTCTTC; CDR3 protein: CAGSASWVSNEQFF
V gene: TRBV29-1; clone size: many; D gene: .; J gene: TRBJ2-1; CDR3 DNA: TGCAGCGTTGCTAACGGCGGGCAGTTCTTC; CDR3 protein: CSVANGGQFF
V gene: TRBV7-9; clone size: .; D gene: .; J gene: TRBJ1-3; CDR3 DNA: TGTGCCAGCAGCCTGCAGCGATCGGGAAACACCATATATTTT; CDR3 protein: CASSLQRSGNTIYF
V gene: TRBV6-1; clone size: many; D gene: .; J gene: TRBJ1-2; CDR3 DNA: TGTGCCAGCAGTGAACGACGGGCCGGCACCTTC; CDR3 protein: CASSERRAGTF
V gene: TRBV6-1; clone size: many; D gene: TRBD1; J gene: TRBJ1-1; CDR3 DNA: TGTGCCAGCAGTTACCTGAGGGGGCACGCTGAAGCTTTCTTT; CDR3 protein: CASSYLRGHAEAFF
V gene: TRBV6-1; clone size: .; D gene: TRBD1; J gene: TRBJ1-6; CDR3 DNA: TGTGCCAGCAGTCAGCCCGACAGGGCTTCACCCCTCCACTTT; CDR3 protein: CASSQPDRASPLHF
V gene: TRBV11-2; clone size: many; D gene: .; J gene: TRBJ1-2; CDR3 DNA: TGTGCCAGCAGCTTAGGCCCCCCATCCCACTATGGCTACACCTTC; CDR3 protein: CASSLGPPSHYGYTF
V gene: TRBV29-1; clone size: many; D gene: .; J gene: TRBJ2-5; CDR3 DNA: TGCAGCGCAGGGCAAGAGACCCAGTACTTC; CDR3 protein: CSAGQETQYF
V gene: TRBV7-9; clone size: .; D gene: .; J gene: TRBJ2-4; CDR3 DNA: TGTGCCAGCAGCCCCTGGGGGGCTAGAGGGAACATTCAGTACTTC; CDR3 protein: CASSPWGARGNIQYF
V gene: TRBV12-3/TRBV12-4; clone size: many; D gene: TRBD1; J gene: TRBJ2-3; CDR3 DNA: TGTGCCAGCAGTTCCACACAGGGGGCGCATACGCAGTATTTT; CDR3 protein: CASSSTQGAHTQYF
V gene: TRBV28; clone size: many; D gene: .; J gene: TRBJ2-1; CDR3 DNA: TGTGCCAGCAGTTTTATGCACAATGAGCAGTTCTTC; CDR3 protein: CASSFMHNEQFF
V gene: TRBV20-1; clone size: .; D gene: .; J gene: TRBJ2-7; CDR3 DNA: TGCAGTGCTAGAGATTCCGGGCCCTACCTGCTCGACAGCGGCGAGCAGTACTTC; CDR3 protein: CSARDSGPYLLDSGEQYF
V gene: TRBV10-1; clone size: many; D gene: .; J gene: TRBJ2-5; CDR3 DNA: TGCGCCAGCAGTGACAAGGGGTCCAGCGAGACCCAGTACTTC; CDR3 protein: CASSDKGSSETQYF
V gene: TRBV20-1; clone size: many; D gene: TRBD1; J gene: TRBJ1-2; CDR3 DNA: TGCAGTGCTGAACCCTACAGGGGAGGCTACACCTTC; CDR3 protein: CSAEPYRGGYTF
V gene: TRBV3-1; clone size: many; D gene: .; J gene: TRBJ2-5; CDR3 DNA: TGTGCCAGCAGCCCCGGGACCGAGGTGACCCAGTACTTC; CDR3 protein: CASSPGTEVTQYF
V gene: TRBV11-2; clone size: .; D gene: TRBD2; J gene: TRBJ2-7; CDR3 DNA: TGTGCCAGTAAGAAGGGACGAGGGTCTAGCGGCTACGAGCAGTACTTC; CDR3 protein: CASKKGRGSSGYEQYF
V gene: TRBV19; clone size: .; D gene: TRBD1; J gene: TRBJ1-4; CDR3 DNA: TGTGCCAGTAGTAACCGGGACAGGGGGCGCGATGAAAAACTGTTTTTT; CDR3 protein: CASSNRDRGRDEKLFF
V gene: TRBV20-1; clone size: many; D gene: .; J gene: TRBJ2-1; CDR3 DNA: TGCAGTGCTTTCCCCTGGGGGGGGCTTAACAATGAGCAGTTCTTC; CDR3 protein: CSAFPWGGLNNEQFF
V gene: TRBV2; clone size: many; D gene: .; J gene: TRBJ2-2; CDR3 DNA: TGTGCCAGCAGTGAATTTGTGGGGTTGAATTCCGGGGAGCTGTTTTTT; CDR3 protein: CASSEFVGLNSGELFF
V gene: TRBV10-3; clone size: .; D gene: .; J gene: TRBJ2-1; CDR3 DNA: TGTGCCACCGTCAATAACCCCGGGGATGAGCAGTTCTTC; CDR3 protein: CATVNNPGDEQFF
V gene: TRBV6-1; clone size: .; D gene: .; J gene: TRBJ1-6; CDR3 DNA: TGTGCCAGCAGTACGCCCCCGGAAAGGCCCTACCACTTT; CDR3 protein: CASSTPPERPYHF
V gene: TRBV2; clone size: many; D gene: .; J gene: TRBJ1-5; CDR3 DNA: TGTGCCAGCAGCGCCAGCGTAAGTCAGCCCCAGCATTTT; CDR3 protein: CASSASVSQPQHF
V gene: TRBV20-1; clone size: .; D gene: .; J gene: TRBJ2-7; CDR3 DNA: TGCAGTGCTAGGGGGATAGGGGGCGAGCAGTACTTC; CDR3 protein: CSARGIGGEQYF
V gene: TRBV6-2/TRBV6-3; clone size: many; D gene: TRBD1; J gene: TRBJ2-1; CDR3 DNA: TGTGCCAGCAGGTACCGGGACAGGGTGGGCAATGAGCAGTTCTTC; CDR3 protein: CASRYRDRVGNEQFF
V gene: TRBV20-1; clone size: many; D gene: .; J gene: TRBJ2-2; CDR3 DNA: TGCAGTGCTAGCCCTTACACCGGGGAGCTGTTTTTT; CDR3 protein: CSASPYTGELFF
V gene: TRBV18; clone size: few; D gene: TRBD1; J gene: TRBJ1-2; CDR3 DNA: TGTGCCAGCTCATCAATAACAGGGGCTTTGAACGGCTACACCTTC; CDR3 protein: CASSSITGALNGYTF
V gene: TRBV5-1; clone size: .; D gene: TRBD1; J gene: TRBJ2-5; CDR3 DNA: TGCGCCAGCAGCGGACCGACAGGGGCGAAGGAGACCCAGTACTTC; CDR3 protein: CASSGPTGAKETQYF
V gene: TRBV12-3/TRBV12-4; clone size: many; D gene: .; J gene: TRBJ2-1; CDR3 DNA: TGTGCCAGCAGTCAGTACAATGAGCAGTTCTTC; CDR3 protein: CASSQYNEQFF
V gene: TRBV6-1; clone size: many; D gene: .; J gene: TRBJ1-1; CDR3 DNA: TGTGCCAGCAGGAGGGACGCTTTGAACACTGAAGCTTTCTTT; CDR3 protein: CASRRDALNTEAFF